These 26 T cell receptor beta chains were all obtained from the same sample, sequenced in a study of blood T cells in healthy people across ages. Using a J-beta primer mix together with a sample-barcoded 5' primer, a second PCR was run for roughly 6 to 12 cycles. One entry per CDR3 protein results from TCRdb running MiXCR on the 5' RACE reads. The sample has approximately 1,000,000 distinct CDR3 sequences; under 55% are singletons. What was sequenced was blood. The origin of the receptors is a woman aged 60 to 75 in good health.

The chain is built from TRBV4-2 and TRBJ1-1, with D possibly TRBD1 on 6 matching bases. V dropped 8 bases and J dropped 8 bases, with 18 bases sitting between them. The CDR3 is 13 amino acids. Germline CDR1 and CDR2: LGHNA and YNFKEQ. The CDR3, as DNA: TGTGCCAGCGCCCGGGGGGCAACTGGAGAAGCTTTCTTT. Residues: CASARGATGEAFF.

Concerning this clonotype itself: An end of the junction differs from the germline gene, which may be a read error. The chain links TRBV7-2 to TRBJ2-3; D is ambiguous. From germline, CDR1 is SGHTA and CDR2 FQGNSA. This CDR3 contains 14 residues. The CDR3 nucleotides read TGTGCCAACAGCTTGGCTCTTAGCACAGATACGCAGTATTTT. Its translation is CANSLALSTDTQYF.

V and J are TRBV9 and TRBJ2-7; D uncertain. The V end lost 0 bases, the J end lost 5 bases, and 15 bases lay between the germline ends. CDR1 is SGDLS and CDR2 is YYNGEE in the germline V gene. The CDR3 extends over 15 amino acids. The CDR3 sequence is CASSVGATRNNEQYF. The CDR3 coding sequence is TGTGCCAGCAGCGTAGGGGCTACCAGAAACAACGAGCAGTACTTC.

CDR3 sequence: CASSILGEQYF. CDR3 DNA: TGCGCCAGCAGCATCCTGGGAGAGCAGTACTTC. V usage is TRBV5-1 and J usage is TRBJ2-4; D might be TRBD2 (5 bases). This CDR3 has 11 amino acids. Trimming removed 4 bases from V and 13 bases from J, with 12 bases in between. Germline CDR1 SGHRS, CDR2 YFSETQ.

The chain joins TRBV30 to TRBJ2-7, with D possibly TRBD2 on 6 matching bases. Germline V gives CDR1 GTSNPN, CDR2 SVGIG (reference sequence). Trimming stripped 8 bases from V and 2 bases from J, with 16 bases between. The CDR3 extends over 13 amino acids. The CDR3 sequence: CAGSNSGPYEQYF. The CDR3 DNA reads TGTGCCGGATCCAATAGCGGACCCTACGAGCAGTACTTC. The full variable domain, in which reference TRBV30 and TRBJ2-7 provide the parts outside the CDR3, is SQTIHQWPATLVQPVGSPLSLECTVEGTSNPNLYWYRQAAGRGLQLLFYSVGIGQISSEVPQNLSASRPQDRQFILSSKKLLLSDSGFYLCAGSNSGPYEQYFGPGTRLTVT.

The V gene is TRBV20-1, the J gene TRBJ1-1; weak D call: TRBD1 (5 bases). The germline CDR1 and CDR2 sequences are DFQATT and SNEGSKA (reference sequence). Between the trimmed V and J ends, which lost 3 bases and 1 base, there was a span of 12 bases. This CDR3 contains 14 residues. The CDR3 DNA is TGCAGTGCTAGTTGGGGGTTCCGGAACACTGAAGCTTTCTTT. This translates into CSASWGFRNTEAFF.

This clonotype has ten or more counts. The genes are TRBV29-1 and TRBJ1-2; D is ambiguous. Germline V gene lookup returns CDR1 SQVTM and CDR2 ANQGSEA. The CDR3 runs 12 residues. V was pared by 1 base and J by 2 bases, with 5 bases between. CDR3 sequence reads: CSVEVRNYGYTF. CDR3 bases: TGCAGCGTTGAAGTCAGGAACTATGGCTACACCTTC.

This chain links TRBV9 with TRBJ2-1, with 15 nucleotides matching TRBD2. Unmatched junction bases numbered 7, after V lost 3 bases and J lost 0 bases. CDR3 length equals 19 residues. The germline CDR1 and CDR2 sequences are SGDLS and YYNGEE. The CDR3 nucleotides are TGTGCCAGCAGCGCTCGTCCGGGACTAGCGGGAGGCTCCTACAATGAGCAGTTCTTC. It encodes CASSARPGLAGGSYNEQFF.

The table lists this clonotype with a few counts. The V call is TRBV20-1, the J call TRBJ1-2, with no clear D. The CDR3 totals 12 residues. The V gene's germline CDR1 is DFQATT and CDR2 SNEGSKA (reference sequence). V lost 3 bases, J lost 3 bases, and 8 bases lay in between. This chain's CDR3 is CSARDRYYGYTF. Here the CDR3 DNA reads TGCAGTGCTAGGGACCGATACTATGGCTACACCTTC.

This chain uses TRBV29-1 with TRBJ2-1; TRBD1 agrees at 8 bases. The J call is in doubt because the DNA end fits TRBJ2-7 better. From germline, CDR1 is SQVTM and CDR2 ANQGSEA. This CDR3 has 14 amino acids. CDR3: CSVETGAMGNEQYF. DNA of the CDR3: TGCAGCGTTGAGACAGGGGCGATGGGGAATGAGCAGTACTTC.

The V and J genes are TRBV18 and TRBJ2-1; D is uncertain. Germline-derived CDR1 and CDR2 are KGHSH and LQKENI. The CDR3 is made up of 14 amino acids. The V gene lost 3 bases and the J gene lost 10 bases, with 16 bases spanning the gap. CDR3 in DNA: TGTGCCAGCTCACCTTTAGACACGGATGGGGAGCAGTTCTTC. This gives the protein CASSPLDTDGEQFF.

Note on this clonotype: The DNA is omitted, as the CDR3 cannot be located on it reliably, and the CDR3 follows TCRdb's listing. The chain carries TRBV24-1 and TRBJ2-5; the table's D call of TRBD2 was not tested on the DNA. Germline V gene lookup returns CDR1 KGHDR and CDR2 SFDVKD. With termini counted, the CDR3 has 14 amino acids. This chain's CDR3 is CATSDFGGGAPKYF.

The rearrangement uses TRBV5-1 and TRBJ2-7, with D perhaps matching TRBD1 or TRBD2 (5 bases each). V was shortened by 1 base and J by 3 bases, with 14 bases between the two germline ends. The germline V gene encodes CDR1 SGHRS and CDR2 YFSETQ. The CDR3 is made up of 15 amino acids. The CDR3 region is CASSLPMGDHYEQYF. The DNA for the CDR3 is TGCGCCAGCAGCTTGCCTATGGGGGACCACTACGAGCAGTACTTC.

CDR3 region: CASSESALTEQYF. The CDR3 DNA reads as TGCGCCAGCAGTGAGTCTGCTCTAACCGAGCAGTACTTC. The rearrangement links TRBV10-1 to TRBJ2-7; D ambiguous. The V and J ends lost 0 bases and 6 bases respectively, with 9 bases between them. Germline V CDR1 and CDR2: WNHNN, SYGVQD (reference sequence). The CDR3 runs 13 residues.

In its sample, this clonotype was seen many times. The CDR3 region is CASSLRDTQYF. The CDR3 nucleotides read TGTGCCAGCAGTTTGAGAGATACGCAGTATTTT. The rearrangement joins TRBV12-3 or TRBV12-4 to TRBJ2-3, with unresolved D. The V end lost 3 bases, the J end lost 5 bases, and 3 bases lay between the germline ends. This CDR3 spans 11 amino acids.

The V and J genes are TRBV2 and TRBJ2-3, with TRBD1 matching 12 bases. The CDR3 spans 16 residues. V dropped 2 bases and J dropped 5; count of bases not matched to a gene: 5. From germline, CDR1 is SNHLY and CDR2 FYNNEI. The CDR3 region is CASSELGQGALDTQYF. CDR3 sequence (DNA): TGTGCCAGCAGTGAACTGGGACAGGGGGCTCTAGATACGCAGTATTTT.

This clonotype has more than one count but fewer than ten. This rearrangement joins TRBV5-1 to TRBJ1-2; D call uncertain. CDR3 size: 15 residues. Germline CDR1 SGHRS, CDR2 YFSETQ. V was pared by 1 base and J by 0 bases, with 10 bases between. Written as DNA, the CDR3 is TGCGCCAGCAGCTTGCTGGGGAGAACTAACTATGGCTACACCTTC. Protein product: CASSLLGRTNYGYTF.

The CDR3 region is CSARAGRSYNEQFF. The CDR3, as DNA: TGCAGTGCTAGGGCGGGAAGATCCTACAATGAGCAGTTCTTC. The J gene is TRBJ2-1, the V gene TRBV20-1; the D gene is possibly TRBD2 (6 bases). The germline V gene encodes CDR1 DFQATT and CDR2 SNEGSKA (reference sequence). V was pared by 3 bases and J by 1 base, with 10 bases between. The length of the CDR3 is 14 residues.

The chain has TRBV6-6 and TRBJ2-7; 7 nucleotides match TRBD1. The germline V gene has CDR1 MNHNY and CDR2 SVGAGI (reference sequence). This CDR3 has 12 residues. J gave up 6 bases and V 4 bases, and 3 bases lay outside the gene matches. For the CDR3, the DNA is TGTGCCAGCAGTTGGGACAGCCTCGAGCAGTACTTC. This encodes CASSWDSLEQYF.

The chain recombines TRBV20-1 with TRBJ2-7; TRBD1 aligns across 10 bases. Looked up from germline, CDR1 is DFQATT and CDR2 is SNEGSKA (reference sequence). The CDR3 loop spans 13 amino acids. The J segment lost 6 bases and the V segment lost 4 bases, leaving 6 bases of the junction unmatched. The CDR3 spells CSATGQGFGEQYF. CDR3 bases: TGCAGTGCTACGGGACAGGGGTTTGGCGAGCAGTACTTC.

Ten or more counts support this clonotype. V usage is TRBV5-1 and J usage is TRBJ2-7; D might be TRBD1 (5 bases). Trimming took off 4 bases at V and 2 bases at J, with 10 bases between the two ends. The CDR3 loop spans 13 amino acids. Germline-derived CDR1 and CDR2 are SGHRS and YFSETQ. The CDR3 loop is CASSTDNPYEQYF. Written as DNA, the CDR3 is TGCGCCAGCAGCACGGACAACCCCTACGAGCAGTACTTC.

This clonotype was detected a few times. The CDR3 region is CASRPGTSDSTDTQYF. The CDR3 DNA reads as TGTGCCAGCAGACCCGGGACTAGCGATAGCACAGATACGCAGTATTTT. V usage is TRBV9 and J usage is TRBJ2-3; 10 nucleotides align to TRBD2. V dropped 5 bases and J dropped 0; count of bases not matched to a gene: 6. The germline gives CDR1 SGDLS, CDR2 YYNGEE. The CDR3 length is 16 residues.

This rearrangement joins TRBV25-1 to TRBJ1-2, with TRBD1 identical over 10 bases. Germline V CDR1 and CDR2: MGHDK, SYGVNS. J lost 4 bases, V lost 3 bases, and 5 bases had no gene match. This CDR3 comprises 15 residues. The CDR3 spells CASSDPGTGAYGYTF. DNA of the CDR3: TGTGCCAGCAGTGATCCCGGGACAGGGGCCTATGGCTACACCTTC.

Here the CDR3 reads CASSQPASHEQYF. DNA for the CDR3: TGCGCCAGCAGCCAACCAGCTTCCCACGAGCAGTACTTC. The chain employs TRBV4-1 and TRBJ2-7; no firm D call. CDR3 length: 13 amino acids. Germline assignment: CDR1 MGHRA and CDR2 YSYEKL. V lost 2 bases, J lost 5 bases, and 10 bases lay in between.

The sample holds one count of this clonotype. The chain joins TRBV11-1 to TRBJ2-7; a possible D gene is TRBD2 (6 bases). V lost 4 bases, J lost 0 bases, and 13 bases lay in between. The CDR3 sequence is 15 residues long. Per the germline V gene, CDR1 is SGHAT and CDR2 is FQDESV (reference sequence). CDR3 sequence (DNA): TGTGCCAGCAGCTCCGCCGAGACTAGCTCCTACGAGCAGTACTTC. This sequence encodes CASSSAETSSYEQYF.

This clonotype has just a few counts. J is TRBJ2-1 and V is TRBV5-1, with D maybe TRBD2 (6 bases). The CDR3 consists of 15 residues. V gave up 5 bases and J gave up 6 bases, with 18 bases separating them. Germline V CDR1 and CDR2: SGHRS, YFSETQ. The CDR3 loop reads CASSVAVNSGNEQFF. The CDR3 bases are TGCGCCAGCAGTGTAGCGGTAAACAGTGGCAATGAGCAGTTCTTC.